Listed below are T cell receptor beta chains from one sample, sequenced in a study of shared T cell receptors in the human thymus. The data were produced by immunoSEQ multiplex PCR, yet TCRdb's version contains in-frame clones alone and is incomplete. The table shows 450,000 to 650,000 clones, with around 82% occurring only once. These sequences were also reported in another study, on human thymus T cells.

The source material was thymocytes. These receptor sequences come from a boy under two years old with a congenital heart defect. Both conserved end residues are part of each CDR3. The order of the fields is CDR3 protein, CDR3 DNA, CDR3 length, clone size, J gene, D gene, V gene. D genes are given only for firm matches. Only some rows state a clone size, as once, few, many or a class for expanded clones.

CDR3aa: CASSQGLAGGEDTQYF
CDR3nt: TGTGCCAGCAGCCAAGGGCTAGCGGGAGGGGAAGATACGCAGTATTTT
len: 16
abundance: few
j_gene: TRBJ2-3
d_gene: TRBD2
v_gene: TRBV4-2

CDR3aa: CASSHRDSFYLNTEAFF
CDR3nt: TGCGCCAGCAGCCACCGGGACAGCTTTTACTTAAACACTGAAGCTTTCTTT
len: 17
abundance: few
j_gene: TRBJ1-1
d_gene: TRBD1
v_gene: TRBV5-1

CDR3aa: CASSSREETDTQYF
CDR3nt: TGTGCCAGTAGTTCCAGGGAGGAGACAGATACGCAGTATTTT
len: 14
abundance: few
j_gene: TRBJ2-3
d_gene: .
v_gene: TRBV19

CDR3aa: CSVGRRGSYEQYF
CDR3nt: TGCAGCGTTGGGAGGAGGGGCTCCTACGAGCAGTACTTC
len: 13
abundance: .
j_gene: TRBJ2-7
d_gene: .
v_gene: TRBV29-1

CDR3aa: CASSQGDRDEQFF
CDR3nt: TGTGCCAGCAGCCAGGGGGACAGGGACGAGCAGTTCTTC
len: 13
abundance: .
j_gene: TRBJ2-1
d_gene: TRBD1
v_gene: TRBV14

CDR3aa: CANPVGRRDRGKYTF
CDR3nt: TGTGCTAACCCGGTAGGGAGGAGAGACAGGGGGAAATACACCTTC
len: 15
abundance: .
j_gene: TRBJ1-2
d_gene: TRBD1
v_gene: TRBV12-5

CDR3aa: CASSEYRQATDTQYF
CDR3nt: TGTGCCAGCAGTGAATATCGCCAGGCCACAGATACGCAGTATTTT
len: 15
abundance: .
j_gene: TRBJ2-3
d_gene: .
v_gene: TRBV25-1

CDR3aa: CASLRGRAYGTQYF
CDR3nt: TGTGCCAGTCTTAGAGGGAGGGCCTATGGTACGCAGTATTTT
len: 14
abundance: .
j_gene: TRBJ2-3
d_gene: TRBD2
v_gene: TRBV28

CDR3aa: CASSLRAGTYEQYF
CDR3nt: TGTGCCAGCAGCTTAAGAGCGGGCACGTACGAGCAGTACTTC
len: 14
abundance: .
j_gene: TRBJ2-7
d_gene: .
v_gene: TRBV7-6

CDR3aa: CASSLRTSGNYEQYF
CDR3nt: TGTGCCAGCAGCCTGAGGACTAGCGGAAATTACGAGCAGTACTTC
len: 15
abundance: few
j_gene: TRBJ2-7
d_gene: TRBD2
v_gene: TRBV5-4

CDR3aa: CASSPPPPGGMTDTQYF
CDR3nt: TGTGCCAGCAGCCCTCCCCCCCCGGGCGGGATGACAGATACGCAGTATTTT
len: 17
abundance: .
j_gene: TRBJ2-3
d_gene: .
v_gene: TRBV9

CDR3aa: CAWSGARGQGEAFF
CDR3nt: TGTGCCTGGAGTGGGGCTAGGGGACAGGGTGAAGCTTTCTTT
len: 14
abundance: .
j_gene: TRBJ1-1
d_gene: TRBD1
v_gene: TRBV30

CDR3aa: CASSGWTSGRGGTYEQYF
CDR3nt: TGTGCCAGCAGCGGCTGGACTAGCGGGAGGGGAGGGACCTACGAGCAGTACTTC
len: 18
abundance: .
j_gene: TRBJ2-7
d_gene: TRBD2
v_gene: TRBV7-9

CDR3aa: CASTPPRSNQPQHF
CDR3nt: TGTGCCAGCACACCGCCGCGTAGCAATCAGCCCCAGCATTTT
len: 14
abundance: once
j_gene: TRBJ1-5
d_gene: .
v_gene: TRBV5-8

CDR3aa: CATSGRPGVRYNEQFF
CDR3nt: TGTGCCACCAGCGGCCGCCCGGGAGTGCGGTACAATGAGCAGTTCTTC
len: 16
abundance: .
j_gene: TRBJ2-1
d_gene: .
v_gene: TRBV15

CDR3aa: CASSLGLAGGTTSYEQYF
CDR3nt: TGTGCCAGCAGCCTCGGACTAGCGGGTGGAACGACTTCCTACGAGCAGTACTTC
len: 18
abundance: .
j_gene: TRBJ2-7
d_gene: TRBD2
v_gene: TRBV27

CDR3aa: CARGASGGYEQYF
CDR3nt: TGTGCCCGCGGGGCTAGCGGGGGATACGAGCAGTACTTC
len: 13
abundance: once
j_gene: TRBJ2-7
d_gene: TRBD2
v_gene: TRBV2

CDR3aa: CASSTYNRPAYEQYF
CDR3nt: TGTGCCAGCAGTACCTACAACAGGCCTGCCTACGAGCAGTACTTC
len: 15
abundance: .
j_gene: TRBJ2-7
d_gene: .
v_gene: TRBV27

CDR3aa: CASSLELTGFSYEQYF
CDR3nt: TGCGCCAGCAGCTTGGAGCTGACAGGTTTCTCCTACGAGCAGTACTTC
len: 16
abundance: .
j_gene: TRBJ2-7
d_gene: .
v_gene: TRBV5-1

CDR3aa: CSVEGQGIGTQYF
CDR3nt: TGCAGCGTTGAAGGACAGGGGATTGGGACCCAGTACTTC
len: 13
abundance: .
j_gene: TRBJ2-5
d_gene: TRBD1
v_gene: TRBV29-1

CDR3aa: CSTGYAEQYF
CDR3nt: TGCAGTACAGGGTATGCCGAGCAGTACTTC
len: 10
abundance: once
j_gene: TRBJ2-7
d_gene: .
v_gene: TRBV20-1

CDR3aa: CASSLVGTSGTDTQYF
CDR3nt: TGTGCCAGCAGCTTGGTAGGGACTAGCGGCACAGATACGCAGTATTTT
len: 16
abundance: once
j_gene: TRBJ2-3
d_gene: TRBD2
v_gene: TRBV5-4

CDR3aa: CASSWAGDSYEQYF
CDR3nt: TGTGCCAGCAGTTGGGCGGGAGACTCCTACGAGCAGTACTTC
len: 14
abundance: .
j_gene: TRBJ2-7
d_gene: TRBD2
v_gene: TRBV28

CDR3aa: CAWSFTPGLIEAFF
CDR3nt: TGTGCCTGGAGTTTTACCCCGGGACTGATTGAAGCTTTCTTT
len: 14
abundance: .
j_gene: TRBJ1-1
d_gene: .
v_gene: TRBV30

CDR3aa: CASSLEQGDEQYF
CDR3nt: TGTGCCAGCAGCTTAGAACAGGGAGACGAGCAGTACTTC
len: 13
abundance: .
j_gene: TRBJ2-7
d_gene: .
v_gene: TRBV7-2

CDR3aa: CASSFTTSWAYNEQFF
CDR3nt: TGTGCCAGCAGCTTCACGACTAGCTGGGCCTACAATGAGCAGTTCTTC
len: 16
abundance: .
j_gene: TRBJ2-1
d_gene: TRBD2
v_gene: TRBV7-9

CDR3aa: CASSLAVKKETQYF
CDR3nt: TGTGCCAGCAGCTTAGCGGTCAAAAAAGAGACCCAGTACTTC
len: 14
abundance: .
j_gene: TRBJ2-5
d_gene: .
v_gene: TRBV11-3

CDR3aa: CASSLRAGESYEQYF
CDR3nt: TGTGCCAGTAGCCTCCGGGCGGGAGAGAGCTACGAGCAGTACTTC
len: 15
abundance: .
j_gene: TRBJ2-7
d_gene: TRBD2
v_gene: TRBV19

CDR3aa: CASSLFGTSGYSPCEQYF
CDR3nt: TGTGCCAGCAGCTTATTCGGGACTAGCGGGTACTCCCCTTGCGAGCAGTACTTC
len: 18
abundance: .
j_gene: TRBJ2-7
d_gene: TRBD2
v_gene: TRBV7-2

CDR3aa: CASRGAGGAYEQYF
CDR3nt: TGTGCCAGCAGAGGGGCAGGGGGCGCCTACGAGCAGTACTTC
len: 14
abundance: .
j_gene: TRBJ2-7
d_gene: TRBD1
v_gene: TRBV2